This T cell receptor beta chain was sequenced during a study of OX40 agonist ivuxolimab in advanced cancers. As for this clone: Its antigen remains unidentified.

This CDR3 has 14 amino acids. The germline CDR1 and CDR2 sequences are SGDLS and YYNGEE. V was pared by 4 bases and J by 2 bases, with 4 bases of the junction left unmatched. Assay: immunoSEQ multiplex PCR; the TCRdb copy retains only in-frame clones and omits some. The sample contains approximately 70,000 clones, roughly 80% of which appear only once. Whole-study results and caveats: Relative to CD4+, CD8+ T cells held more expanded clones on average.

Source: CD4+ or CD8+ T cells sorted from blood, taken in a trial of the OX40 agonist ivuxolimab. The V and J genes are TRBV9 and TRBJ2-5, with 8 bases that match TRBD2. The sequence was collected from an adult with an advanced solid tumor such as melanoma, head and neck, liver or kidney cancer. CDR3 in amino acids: CASSLTSGQETQYF. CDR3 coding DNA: TGTGCCAGCAGCTTAACTAGCGGACAAGAGACCCAGTACTTC.